The sequence of this T cell receptor beta chain was determined in a study of cytomegalovirus exposure and HLA in healthy donors. Overall study context: The 120 or so validation repertoires used the same platform as the approximately 670 first-cohort repertoires (as reported by a later analysis).

Study findings and constraints: A later analysis found first-cohort TCR clusters tended to co-occur in the 95 to 150 validation repertoires. While the bulk of TCR sequences proved rare, some public TCRs turned up in many donors. Listed as cytomegalovirus-associated were 170 or so TCR beta chains.

For this clone: Its antigen remains unidentified.

Germline CDR1 SGDLS, CDR2 YYNGEE. V trimming: 2 bases; J trimming: 7 bases; junction bases outside the gene matches: 5. This CDR3 is built from 14 residues. The data were produced by immunoSEQ multiplex PCR, yet TCRdb's version contains in-frame clones alone and is incomplete. The sample carries about 220,000 clones, 75% to 95% recorded once. The receptor's source is a young woman in good health and CMV-seronegative. The specimen sequenced was PBMCs. J is TRBJ2-4 and V is TRBV9, with 8 bases aligning to TRBD1. In nucleotides, the CDR3 is TGTGCCAGCAGCGTGACAGGGGAGTGGAACATTCAGTACTTC. Protein: CASSVTGEWNIQYF.